One TCR beta chain is described in this entry. The target antigen is unknown. This entry comes from a study of cytomegalovirus exposure and HLA in healthy donors. Overall study findings and caveats: Cytomegalovirus status was reportedly diagnosed by the classifier with high sensitivity and specificity. A few of the chains that were CMV-associated were confirmed in vitro to be specific for CMV antigens. The study recorded about 150 TCR beta chains that were cytomegalovirus-associated.

Germline V gene data show CDR1 as MNHNS and CDR2 as SASEGT. The CDR3 has 14 amino acids. V lost 8 bases and J 1 base, leaving 11 bases between the germline ends. Sequencing was performed with immunoSEQ multiplex PCR; in TCRdb, only in-frame clones are kept and a portion is missing. The data show under 65,000 clones, about 92% seen once. The sequenced sample was PBMCs. The V gene is TRBV6-1, the J gene TRBJ2-2; D is ambiguous. The sequence came from a woman between 18 and 30 years old in good health and CMV-seropositive. CDR3: CASRSHLNTGELFF. CDR3 DNA: TGTGCCAGCCGGAGCCATTTGAACACCGGGGAGCTGTTTTTT.